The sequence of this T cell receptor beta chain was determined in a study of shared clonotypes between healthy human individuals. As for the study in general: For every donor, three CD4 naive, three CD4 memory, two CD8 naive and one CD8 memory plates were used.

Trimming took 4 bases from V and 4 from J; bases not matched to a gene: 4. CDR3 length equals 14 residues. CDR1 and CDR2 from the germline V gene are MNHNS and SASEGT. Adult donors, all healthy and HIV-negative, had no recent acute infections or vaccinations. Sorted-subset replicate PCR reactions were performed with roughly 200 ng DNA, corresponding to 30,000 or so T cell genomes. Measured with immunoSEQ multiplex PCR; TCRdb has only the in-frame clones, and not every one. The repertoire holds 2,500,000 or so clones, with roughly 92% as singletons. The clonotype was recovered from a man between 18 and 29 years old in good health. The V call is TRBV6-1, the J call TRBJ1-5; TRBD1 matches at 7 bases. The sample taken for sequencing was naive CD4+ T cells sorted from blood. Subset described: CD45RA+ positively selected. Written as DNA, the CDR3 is TGTGCCAGCAGTGTAGGGACAGCTAATCAGCCCCAGCATTTT. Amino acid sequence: CASSVGTANQPQHF.